A single sample gave rise to the 10 T cell receptor beta chains below, sequenced in a study of blood T cell repertoires in COVID-19. The assay was immunoSEQ multiplex PCR, and TCRdb's table has in-frame clones only and misses some. The sample shows approximately 430,000 clones, just over 85% of them seen only once. Specimen: peripheral blood. The receptors derive from a woman aged 25 to 39 with active or convalescent COVID-19.

The chain has TRBV7-2 and TRBJ1-2, with TRBD1 matching over 11 bases. The germline gives CDR1 SGHTA, CDR2 FQGNSA. V shed 8 bases and J 8 bases; nucleotides not matched to a gene: 10. The CDR3 has 14 residues. The CDR3 is CASAGTGGVGGYTF. CDR3 sequence (DNA): TGTGCCAGCGCAGGGACAGGGGGAGTGGGAGGCTACACCTTC.

This sequence joins TRBV19 and TRBJ2-7; 10 bases align to TRBD1. The trim removed 7 bases at V and 7 bases at J, leaving 10 bases unmatched. The CDR3 spans 14 residues. Germline V lookup: CDR1 LNHDA, CDR2 SQIVND (reference sequence). The CDR3 DNA follows: TGTGCCAGTACCCCGGGACAGGGGATAGGTGAGCAGTACTTC. Its protein is CASTPGQGIGEQYF.

The chain carries TRBV5-1 and TRBJ2-3; TRBD1 agrees at 11 bases. V was clipped by 9 bases and J by 0 bases; unmatched bases: 3. Germline V gene sequence: CDR1 SGHRS, CDR2 YFSETQ. This CDR3 is 14 amino acids long. CDR3 in amino acids: CATGQGASTDTQYF. CDR3 bases: TGCGCCACCGGACAGGGGGCCAGCACAGATACGCAGTATTTT.

V usage is TRBV6-5 and J usage is TRBJ2-5, with D possibly being TRBD1 (5 bases). Germline V gene lookup returns CDR1 MNHEY and CDR2 SVGAGI. The V end lost 7 bases, the J end lost 4 bases, and 10 bases lay between the germline ends. The CDR3 contains 12 residues. The DNA for the CDR3 is TGTGCCAGCACGGCAGGGCGAGAGACCCAGTACTTC. Translation gives CASTAGRETQYF.

V gene TRBV28 combines with J gene TRBJ1-5, with D possibly TRBD1 on 5 matching bases. The CDR3 has 14 residues. Germline V CDR1 and CDR2: MDHEN, SYDVKM. Trimming cost V 2 bases and J 7 bases, with 12 bases left between them. CDR3 bases: TGTGCCAGCAGTTTAAGCAGGGCTTCCCAGCCCCAGCATTTT. Translation: CASSLSRASQPQHF.

The rearrangement joins TRBV28 to TRBJ1-2; D ambiguous. Per germline, CDR1 MDHEN and CDR2 SYDVKM. V was pared by 8 bases and J by 4 bases, with 8 bases between. The CDR3 consists of 11 residues. The CDR3 reads CASGGSYGYTF. The CDR3 bases are TGTGCCAGCGGAGGGAGCTATGGCTACACCTTC.

This chain connects TRBV27 to TRBJ2-7; 7 bases agree with TRBD1. This CDR3 spans 13 amino acids. Trimming at V came to 7 bases and at J to 0 bases, leaving 3 bases not matched to a gene. In germline, CDR1 is MNHEY, CDR2 SMNVEV (reference sequence). The CDR3 DNA reads as TGTGCCAGCACCGGGACAGACTCCTACGAGCAGTACTTC. The encoded protein is CASTGTDSYEQYF.

The chain recombines TRBV24-1 with TRBJ2-5; a possible D gene is TRBD1 (6 bases). Germline loops: CDR1 KGHDR, CDR2 SFDVKD. V gave up 4 bases and J gave up 7 bases, with 18 bases separating them. The CDR3 runs 15 residues. The CDR3 DNA reads TGTGCCACCAGTGACTCGGGCCCACAGGGAGCGACCCAGTACTTC. Its protein product is CATSDSGPQGATQYF.

This chain links TRBV4-1 with TRBJ1-1, with TRBD1 identical over 8 bases. The CDR3 length is 11 residues. The V segment lost 4 bases and the J segment 12 bases; nucleotides outside the gene matches: 4. Germline V gene lookup returns CDR1 MGHRA and CDR2 YSYEKL. CDR3 sequence: CASSRGQGTFF. In nucleotides, the CDR3 is TGCGCCAGCAGCCGCGGACAGGGAACTTTCTTT.

The chain combines TRBV27 with TRBJ1-1; no clear D. V was clipped by 2 bases and J by 2 bases, with 12 bases between them. The CDR3 is made up of 15 amino acids. In germline, CDR1 is MNHEY, CDR2 SMNVEV (reference sequence). CDR3 DNA: TGTGCCAGCAGTTTAAGGTACAGCCTCAACACTGAAGCTTTCTTT. Protein sequence: CASSLRYSLNTEAFF.